The 18 T cell receptor beta chains below all came from one sample that was sequenced in a study of T cell clonality in common variable immunodeficiency. Data came from immunoSEQ multiplex PCR; TCRdb stores just in-frame clones and leaves some out. Sampling found 50,000 to 65,000 clones, none seen once. The sample consisted of peripheral blood mononuclear cells. The receptors come from a person between 18 and 75 years old in good health.

This clone has ten or more counts. CDR3 amino acids: CSVGQGAYEQYF. Incomplete CDR3 DNA: TGCAGCGTCGGACAGGGAGCCTACGAG. The rearrangement links TRBV29-1 to TRBJ2-7; 8 bases map to TRBD1. The read terminates 3 residues before the CDR3 end, so the remaining end is supplied by the germline J gene. The CDR3 is 12 amino acids. Trimming at V came to 6 bases and at J to 2 bases, leaving 3 bases not matched to a gene. Germline V CDR1 and CDR2: SQVTM, ANQGSEA.

This clone was counted many times. The sequenced part of the CDR3 DNA is TGCGCCAGCAGCCAAGACGAGGGGGGGCCCGAAAAA. This encodes CASSQDEGGPEK. The entire CDR3 protein reads CASSQDEGGPEKLFF. V gene TRBV4-1 combines with J gene TRBJ1-4; D is possibly TRBD1 (6 bases). The read ends 3 residues early relative to the CDR3; the germline J gene fills the gap. The CDR3 is made up of 15 amino acids. Germline V gene sequence: CDR1 MGHRA, CDR2 YSYEKL. Trimming stripped 0 bases from V and 8 bases from J, with 13 bases between.

This clone was counted between two and nine times. Here the CDR3 reads CAWSFDLLNPYTEAFF. CDR3 DNA (partial): TGTGCCTGGAGTTTCGACTTGTTGAATCCGTACACTGAA. This chain links TRBV30 with TRBJ1-1, with D unresolved. The CDR3 is cut off 3 residues early in the read; its end comes from the germline J gene. CDR3 length: 16 residues. The germline V gene has CDR1 GTSNPN and CDR2 SVGIG (reference sequence). V shed 2 bases and J shed 3 bases, with 19 bases lying between them.

This clone appeared many times. The read ends 3 residues early relative to the CDR3; the germline J gene fills the gap. The chain recombines TRBV20-1 with TRBJ2-3, with 7 bases matching TRBD2. Germline-derived CDR1 and CDR2 are DFQATT and SNEGSKA (reference sequence). The CDR3 is made up of 15 amino acids. The CDR3 sequence is CSATMGGGNQETQYF. CDR3 DNA, as far as it was read: TGCAGTGCCACTATGGGCGGGGGAAACCAAGAGACG.

There are many counts of this clone. The read ends 3 residues early relative to the CDR3; the germline J gene fills the gap. The V gene is TRBV23-1, the J gene TRBJ1-1, with a weak D call TRBD1 (5 bases). TRBV23-1 is designated an ORF whose function remains uncertain. V dropped 7 bases and J dropped 5 bases, with 23 bases sitting between them. The CDR3 has 16 amino acids. The CDR3 loop reads CASTKSGGDHKTEAFF. CDR3 DNA (partial): TGCGCCAGCACCAAATCGGGGGGTGATCATAAAACTGAA.

This clone has at least ten counts. An end of the junction does not agree with germline; a read error may underlie this. Read data end 3 residues before the CDR3 end; the end is taken from the germline J gene. The chain has TRBV4-2 and TRBJ2-3, with TRBD2 identical over 10 bases. The CDR3 sequence is 15 residues long. The germline CDR1 and CDR2 sequences are LGHNA and YNFKEQ. The CDR3 loop reads CASSQERGGQETQYF. The sequenced CDR3 bases are TGCGCCAGCAGCCAAGAGCGGGGGGGCCAAGAGACG.

As to this clone: The junction differs from germline at one of its ends, possibly a read error. The read ends 3 residues before the CDR3 terminus; that terminus is restored from the germline J gene. This specimen includes other DNA sequences encoding the same CDR3. This chain joins TRBV7-9 and TRBJ2-7; D gene unclear. The length of the CDR3 is 12 residues. From germline, CDR1 is SEHNR and CDR2 FQNEAQ (reference sequence). The CDR3 DNA, read in part, is TGCGCCAGCAGCTTCATCGGTAACGAG. Translated, it gives CASSFIGNE. The CDR3 as a whole reads CASSFIGNEQYF.

At least ten counts were recorded for this clone. The CDR3 end falls 3 residues outside the read, so it is completed with the germline J gene. The rearrangement uses TRBV5-1 and TRBJ1-2, with 7 bases that match TRBD1. CDR3 size: 15 residues. Trimming took 3 bases from V and 1 from J; bases not matched to a gene: 6. Germline V gene sequence: CDR1 SGHRS, CDR2 YFSETQ. The CDR3 protein is CASSSPDRLNYGYTF. The CDR3 DNA, read in part, is TGCGCCAGCAGCTCGCCGGACAGGCTTAACTATGGC.

This clone was counted many times. The read falls 3 residues short of the CDR3 end, and the missing part is taken from the germline J gene. The genes are TRBV20-1 and TRBJ2-2; 7 bases fit TRBD2. Germline CDR1 and CDR2: DFQATT and SNEGSKA (reference sequence). V lost 5 bases and J lost 0; bases outside the gene matches: 9. The CDR3 is 16 amino acids. CDR3 in amino acids: CSAAQRGAANTGELFF. CDR3 DNA, as far as it was read: TGCAGTGCTGCCCAGCGGGGAGCCGCGAACACCGGGGAG.

The table lists this clone with many counts. The read finishes 3 residues shy of the CDR3 end, and the germline J gene is used to complete it. The chain combines TRBV2 with TRBJ2-1; 10 bases line up with TRBD2. The CDR3 extends over 15 amino acids. The V gene end was trimmed by 9 bases and the J gene end by 4 bases; junction bases not matched to a gene: 9. Germline CDR1 SNHLY, CDR2 FYNNEI. CDR3 DNA, as far as it was read: TGTGCCAGTCGCCTCGGACTAGCGGATTACAATGAG. Its protein is CASRLGLADYNE. The entire CDR3 protein reads CASRLGLADYNEQFF.

This clone was seen a few times. This chain's CDR3 is CASSIAGGGSPLHF. Incomplete CDR3 DNA: TGTGCCAGTAGTATTGCAGGGGGCGGTTCACCC. The chain combines TRBV19 with TRBJ1-6; TRBD1 agrees at 8 bases. The read stops 3 residues short of the end of the CDR3; the missing end is completed from the germline J gene. Germline V gives CDR1 LNHDA, CDR2 SQIVND (reference sequence). V lost 3 bases, J lost 9 bases, and 4 bases stayed unmatched. The CDR3 covers 14 residues.

This clone was detected many times. Sequencing ends 3 residues short of the CDR3 end; the germline J gene provides the rest. The chain links TRBV7-9 to TRBJ1-4; D is ambiguous. The V end lost 4 bases, the J end lost 3 bases, and 12 bases lay between the germline ends. Germline assignment: CDR1 SEHNR and CDR2 FQNEAQ (reference sequence). This CDR3 region has 15 residues. The part of the CDR3 DNA that was read is TGTGCCAGCAGCTCCCCTTGGCTTCCTAATGAAAAA. Residues: CASSSPWLPNEK. The whole CDR3 region reads CASSSPWLPNEKLFF. Together with reference TRBV7-9 and TRBJ1-4, the CDR3 gives the full variable domain: DTGVSQNPRHKITKRGQNVTFRCDPISEHNRLYWYRQTLGQGPEFLTYFQNEAQLEKSRLLSDRFSAERPKGSFSTLEIQRTEQGDSAMYLCASSSPWLPNEKLFFGSGTQLSVL.

This clone has ten or more counts. The read halts 3 residues ahead of the CDR3 end, with the missing end drawn from the germline J gene. V and J are TRBV20-1 and TRBJ1-1, with no clear D. The V end was cut by 0 bases, the J end by 3 bases, with 5 bases between. The CDR3 runs to 12 residues. Germline V gives CDR1 DFQATT, CDR2 SNEGSKA (reference sequence). Here the CDR3 reads CSARERDTEAFF. The sequenced CDR3 bases are TGCAGTGCTAGAGAGCGAGACACTGAA.

In regard to this clone: This may be a read error, as it is one base from a much larger clone. The missing CDR3 end, 3 residues past where the read stops, is filled in from the germline J gene. The chain combines TRBV5-5 with TRBJ2-7; perhaps TRBD1 as D (6 bases). V lost 3 bases and J lost 2, with 9 bases in between. Germline CDR1 and CDR2: SGHKS and YYEKEE (reference sequence). The CDR3 extends over 13 amino acids. Incomplete CDR3 DNA: TGTGCCAGCAGCTCGGACAGTGCCTACGAG. It is translated as CASSSDSAYE. In full, the CDR3 reads CASSSDSAYEQYF.

Details on this clone: Relative to the germline gene, one junction end is altered; a read error may explain this. The read finishes 3 residues shy of the CDR3 end, and the germline J gene is used to complete it. The V and J genes are TRBV5-6 and TRBJ1-5; 7 bases map to TRBD1. The CDR3 is 14 amino acids. Germline V gives CDR1 SGHDT, CDR2 YYEEEE. This chain's CDR3 is CAGSLRGLTEPQHF. The CDR3 bases that were read are TGTGCCGGCAGCTTGAGGGGGCTGACGGAGCCC. The full variable domain, its missing parts supplied by reference TRBV5-6 and TRBJ1-5, is DAGVTQSPTHLIKTRGQQVTLRCSPKSGHDTVSWYQQALGQGPQFIFQYYEEEERQRGNFPDRFSGHQFPNYSSELNVNALLLGDSALYLCAGSLRGLTEPQHFGDGTRLSIL.

Many counts were recorded for this clone. The read ends 3 residues shy of where the CDR3 ends; the end is completed using the germline J gene. V is TRBV7-2 and J is TRBJ2-5; TRBD1 is a possible D gene (6 bases). The V and J ends lost 5 bases and 7 bases respectively, with 17 bases between them. Germline V CDR1 and CDR2: SGHTA, FQGNSA. The CDR3 is made up of 14 amino acids. The sequenced part of the CDR3 DNA is TGTGCCAGCAGCCGGGACACAGCCAAGGGGACC. Residues: CASSRDTAKGT. The CDR3 as a whole reads CASSRDTAKGTQYF.

The table lists this clone with a few counts. The CDR3 end lies 3 residues beyond the end of the read and is filled in from the germline J gene. This chain connects TRBV7-9 to TRBJ2-4; tentative D call: TRBD1 (6 bases). Per the germline V gene, CDR1 is SEHNR and CDR2 is FQNEAQ (reference sequence). The CDR3 spans 15 residues. CDR3 in amino acids: CASSLAQGSSYGQYF. The CDR3 DNA, read in part, is TGTGCCAGCAGCTTAGCGCAGGGGTCGAGCTATGGT.

This clone was counted at least ten times. The read is 3 residues too short to cover the CDR3 end, so that end is filled in from the germline J gene. V and J are TRBV28 and TRBJ1-2, with a possible D match to TRBD1 (5 bases). Germline V gene sequence: CDR1 MDHEN, CDR2 SYDVKM. Trimming removed 6 bases at V and 7 bases at J, with 18 bases between. This CDR3 is built from 14 residues. The CDR3 sequence: CASSYFHRPGGYTF. The CDR3 bases that were read are TGTGCCAGCAGCTACTTTCACAGGCCGGGTGGC.